These 28 T cell receptor beta chains share one sample of origin, sequenced in a study of cytomegalovirus exposure and HLA in healthy donors. With 60 Vbeta and 13 Jbeta primers, the PCR was carried out. TCRdb keeps only in-frame clones here, not all; method: immunoSEQ multiplex PCR. The listing records about 41,000 clones. Sequences were obtained from PBMCs. The receptors come from a man aged 25 to 45 in good health and CMV-seronegative.

V usage is TRBV6-6 and J usage is TRBJ2-7; 7 nucleotides agree with TRBD2. V shed 9 bases and J 2 bases; nucleotides not matched to a gene: 4. CDR3 length: 12 residues. Germline V gives CDR1 MNHNY, CDR2 SVGAGI (reference sequence). CDR3 DNA: TGTGCCAGTAGCGGGTCCGCCTACGAGCAGTACTTC. It specifies CASSGSAYEQYF.

V usage is TRBV29-1 and J usage is TRBJ2-2; 11 nucleotides match TRBD2. Losses at the gene ends were 4 bases for V and 4 bases for J; bases not matched to a gene: 2. Germline V gene data show CDR1 as SQVTM and CDR2 as ANQGSEA. The CDR3 sequence is 14 residues long. The CDR3: CSVVAGGTTGELFF. CDR3 DNA: TGCAGCGTTGTAGCGGGGGGGACCACCGGGGAGCTGTTTTTT.

J is TRBJ1-5 and V is TRBV6-1; possible D gene TRBD1, 5 bases. This CDR3 has 17 residues. CDR1 and CDR2 (germline): MNHNS, SASEGT. The germline V and J ends were trimmed by 0 bases and 2 bases, with 14 bases remaining between them. In nucleotides, the CDR3 is TGTGCCAGCAGTGAAGCGAGTGGGCGGGGCGGCAATCAGCCCCAGCATTTT. Amino acid sequence: CASSEASGRGGNQPQHF.

This sequence joins TRBV2 and TRBJ1-2; a possible D gene is TRBD1 (6 bases). The V and J ends lost 6 bases and 5 bases respectively, with 16 bases between them. There are 14 residues in the CDR3. Germline values: CDR1 SNHLY, CDR2 FYNNEI. CDR3 nucleotide sequence: TGTGCCAGCAGGGGGGGGGCAGGGAATTATGGCTACACCTTC. Translating gives CASRGGAGNYGYTF.

The V gene is TRBV5-5, the J gene TRBJ2-7; TRBD2 aligns across 9 bases. Trimming at V came to 6 bases and at J to 2 bases, leaving 3 bases not matched to a gene. Germline V gene sequence: CDR1 SGHKS, CDR2 YYEKEE (reference sequence). The length of the CDR3 is 13 residues. CDR3 loop: CASTLAGTYEQYF. The CDR3 DNA reads as TGTGCCAGCACACTAGCGGGTACCTACGAGCAGTACTTC. Full variable domain (missing parts from reference TRBV5-5 and TRBJ2-7): DAGVTQSPTHLIKTRGQQVTLRCSPISGHKSVSWYQQVLGQGPQFIFQYYEKEERGRGNFPDRFSARQFPNYSSELNVNALLLGDSALYLCASTLAGTYEQYFGPGTRLTVT.

This sequence joins TRBV27 and TRBJ1-2, with D uncertain. Germline V gene lookup returns CDR1 MNHEY and CDR2 SMNVEV (reference sequence). The V and J ends lost 5 bases and 4 bases respectively, with 14 bases between them. This CDR3 has 14 residues. As DNA, the CDR3 is TGTGCCAGCAGTCACGACCAGGCCGTCTATGGCTACACCTTC. Translation: CASSHDQAVYGYTF.

The chain combines TRBV6-5 with TRBJ2-3; D may be TRBD2 (5 bases). Germline V gives CDR1 MNHEY, CDR2 SVGAGI. Trimming removed 7 bases at V and 2 bases at J, with 10 bases between. The CDR3 contains 13 residues. The CDR3 sequence: CASTRANTDTQYF. For the CDR3, the DNA is TGTGCCAGCACGAGGGCAAACACAGATACGCAGTATTTT.

The chain has TRBV10-3 and TRBJ2-3, with 8 nucleotides matching TRBD1. The CDR3 is made up of 17 amino acids. The V segment lost 0 bases and the J segment 5 bases; nucleotides outside the gene matches: 10. The germline V gene has CDR1 ENHRY and CDR2 SYGVKD. This CDR3 is CAISESIRQGARDTQYF. Written as DNA, the CDR3 is TGTGCCATCAGTGAGTCGATTCGGCAGGGGGCGAGAGATACGCAGTATTTT.

V is TRBV7-3 and J is TRBJ2-2, with 10 bases that match TRBD2. J gave up 7 bases and V 4 bases, and 3 bases lay outside the gene matches. From germline, CDR1 is SGHTA and CDR2 FQGTGA. This CDR3 is built from 14 residues. The CDR3 sequence: CASSSSGGVGELFF. The CDR3 nucleotides read TGTGCCAGCAGCTCTAGCGGGGGTGTCGGGGAGCTGTTTTTT.

The chain has TRBV5-1 and TRBJ2-1; 10 bases line up with TRBD2. Germline CDR1 reads SGHRS; CDR2 reads YFSETQ. The trim removed 3 bases at V and 0 bases at J, leaving 12 bases unmatched. There are 19 residues in the CDR3. CDR3 DNA sequence: TGCGCCAGCAGCTGGGGACTAGCGAGACGGGGGAGCTCCTACAATGAGCAGTTCTTC. This translates into CASSWGLARRGSSYNEQFF. Combining the CDR3 with reference TRBV5-1 and TRBJ2-1 gives the whole variable domain KAGVTQTPRYLIKTRGQQVTLSCSPISGHRSVSWYQQTPGQGLQFLFEYFSETQRNKGNFPGRFSGRQFSNSRSEMNVSTLELGDSALYLCASSWGLARRGSSYNEQFFGPGTRLTVL.

The chain links TRBV5-6 to TRBJ2-7; 7 bases map to TRBD1. V was clipped by 4 bases and J by 2 bases; unmatched bases: 9. Looked up from germline, CDR1 is SGHDT and CDR2 is YYEEEE. The CDR3 has 15 amino acids. CDR3 nucleotides: TGTGCCAGCAGCCAACCATGGGACAGAACCTACGAGCAGTACTTC. It translates to CASSQPWDRTYEQYF.

V and J are TRBV14 and TRBJ2-7; TRBD1 matches at 7 bases. The CDR3 has 13 residues. Looked up from germline, CDR1 is SGHDN and CDR2 is FVKESK. The V gene end was trimmed by 6 bases and the J gene end by 7 bases; junction bases not matched to a gene: 9. The CDR3 protein is CASSVQGTEEQYF. CDR3 bases: TGTGCCAGCAGTGTACAGGGGACGGAAGAGCAGTACTTC.

The V call is TRBV27, the J call TRBJ2-7; weak D call: TRBD2 (5 bases). Trimming cost V 4 bases and J 5 bases, with 15 bases left between them. The CDR3 is made up of 14 amino acids. CDR1 is MNHEY, CDR2 SMNVEV, per germline (reference sequence). In DNA form, the CDR3 reads TGTGCCAGCAGTTGGGCCGGGAACGAGGACGAGCAGTACTTC. The encoded protein is CASSWAGNEDEQYF.

This chain links TRBV7-8 with TRBJ2-7; TRBD2 matches 9 bases. The CDR3 has 18 residues. V lost 5 bases, J lost 1 base, and 15 bases stayed unmatched. Germline V gene data show CDR1 as SGHVS and CDR2 as FQNEAQ. CDR3 nucleotides: TGTGCCAGCAGCAAAATGGTTAGCGGGAGAAGGGGGTCCTACGAGCAGTACTTC. It specifies CASSKMVSGRRGSYEQYF.

The chain links TRBV19 to TRBJ1-6; TRBD1 might be the D (5 bases). This CDR3 region has 17 residues. Germline V CDR1 and CDR2: LNHDA, SQIVND (reference sequence). The V and J ends lost 4 bases and 7 bases respectively, with 20 bases between them. This CDR3 reads CASSRLAGGEANSPLHF. For the CDR3, the DNA is TGTGCCAGTAGTAGGCTTGCGGGGGGAGAAGCAAATTCACCCCTCCACTTT.

Notes on this clone: The junction departs from the called germline gene at one end, perhaps through a read error. The chain links TRBV7-9 to TRBJ2-1; TRBD2 is a possible D gene (6 bases). The CDR3 runs to 16 residues. From germline, CDR1 is SEHNR and CDR2 FQNEAQ (reference sequence). CDR3 nucleotides: TGTGCCAGCAGCTCATTGACTAGTGGCTCCGACAATGAGCAGTTCTTC. This encodes CASSSLTSGSDNEQFF.

This chain uses TRBV6-1 with TRBJ2-7, with TRBD2 matching over 7 bases. Germline values: CDR1 MNHNS, CDR2 SASEGT. Trimming took 2 bases from V and 3 from J; bases not matched to a gene: 7. This CDR3 has 15 residues. The CDR3 spells CASSEPLAEGYEQYF. DNA of the CDR3: TGTGCCAGCAGTGAACCCCTAGCGGAGGGCTACGAGCAGTACTTC.

This rearrangement joins TRBV4-2 to TRBJ2-3, with a possible D match to TRBD2 (7 bases). Trimming removed 2 bases from V and 6 bases from J, with 18 bases in between. CDR1 LGHNA and CDR2 YNFKEQ come from the germline V gene. The CDR3 is made up of 16 amino acids. The CDR3: CASSQFLRGGADTQYF. The CDR3, as DNA: TGTGCCAGCAGCCAATTTTTAAGAGGGGGGGCCGATACGCAGTATTTT.

This clone is called medium-sized based on its frequency. CDR3: CAIATSGSAEQYF. Here the CDR3 DNA reads TGTGCCATCGCCACTAGCGGGAGCGCCGAGCAGTACTTC. The chain combines TRBV10-3 with TRBJ2-7; 11 bases map to TRBD2. Per the germline V gene, CDR1 is ENHRY and CDR2 is SYGVKD. The junction had 6 bases not matched to a gene; V was cut back by 8 bases and J by 6 bases. The CDR3 has 13 amino acids.

The chain is built from TRBV5-6 and TRBJ2-7; maybe TRBD1 (6 bases). With 4 bases removed from V and 2 bases from J, the gap between germline ends came to 7 bases. Germline-derived CDR1 and CDR2 are SGHDT and YYEEEE. The CDR3 contains 12 residues. In DNA, the CDR3 is TGTGCCAGCAGCCGGACAGCCTACGAGCAGTACTTC. This gives the protein CASSRTAYEQYF.

The rearrangement links TRBV7-9 to TRBJ2-3; D is undetermined. The germline V and J ends were trimmed by 6 bases and 2 bases, with 21 bases remaining between them. This CDR3 contains 17 residues. The germline V gene has CDR1 SEHNR and CDR2 FQNEAQ (reference sequence). The CDR3 coding sequence is TGTGCCAGCAGTTCCAGCAGGTTGACACCAACCACAGATACGCAGTATTTT. Translating it yields CASSSSRLTPTTDTQYF.

The V gene is TRBV7-8, the J gene TRBJ1-5; 7 nucleotides line up with TRBD1. In germline, CDR1 is SGHVS, CDR2 FQNEAQ. The CDR3 covers 16 residues. V shed 4 bases and J 0 bases; nucleotides not matched to a gene: 6. The CDR3 spells CASSSTTGNSNQPQHF. In nucleotides, the CDR3 is TGTGCCAGCAGCTCGACGACAGGGAATAGCAATCAGCCCCAGCATTTT.

The chain carries TRBV27 and TRBJ2-7; 7 nucleotides agree with TRBD1. The CDR3 is 12 residues long. Germline V gene lookup returns CDR1 MNHEY and CDR2 SMNVEV (reference sequence). V shed 7 bases, J shed 5 bases, and the junction held 5 bases outside the gene matches. The CDR3 region is CASIGQADEQYF. In nucleotides, the CDR3 is TGTGCCAGCATCGGACAGGCGGACGAGCAGTACTTC.

The rearrangement uses TRBV4-2 and TRBJ1-5, with D maybe TRBD1 (6 bases). Germline CDR1 is LGHNA and CDR2 is YNFKEQ. This CDR3 region has 15 residues. The V end lost 4 bases, the J end lost 2 bases, and 12 bases lay between the germline ends. The CDR3 DNA reads TGTGCCAGCAGCCTCTCCAGGGGAGGCAATCAGCCCCAGCATTTT. Encoded protein: CASSLSRGGNQPQHF.

Here the CDR3 DNA reads TGTGCCAGCAGCGGGCCTATCAATGGGGAAAAACTGTTTTTT. It translates to CASSGPINGEKLFF. The chain recombines TRBV5-8 with TRBJ1-4; D call uncertain. Germline CDR1 reads SGHTS; CDR2 reads YDEGEE. The CDR3 is 14 amino acids. V lost 4 bases and J lost 8, with 15 bases in between.

The rearrangement links TRBV27 to TRBJ1-5; D may be TRBD1 (5 bases). This CDR3 has 16 amino acids. Germline CDR1 reads MNHEY; CDR2 reads SMNVEV (reference sequence). Between the trimmed V and J ends, which lost 1 base and 1 base, there was a span of 11 bases. CDR3 nucleotide sequence: TGTGCCAGCAGTTTATTCAGGGCGGGGAGCAATCAGCCCCAGCATTTT. Its protein product is CASSLFRAGSNQPQHF.

This sequence joins TRBV27 and TRBJ2-7; perhaps TRBD2 as D (6 bases). Germline CDR1 reads MNHEY; CDR2 reads SMNVEV (reference sequence). The V end was cut by 2 bases, the J end by 3 bases, with 11 bases between. CDR3 length: 14 residues. The CDR3 DNA follows: TGTGCCAGCAGTTTAGGAGCGGGCAACTACGAGCAGTACTTC. Its protein product is CASSLGAGNYEQYF.

The V and J genes are TRBV6-5 and TRBJ2-7; D is uncertain. Germline CDR1 is MNHEY and CDR2 is SVGAGI. The CDR3 contains 13 residues. Trimming shortened V by 7 bases and J by 1 base, and 11 bases separated the two germline ends. In DNA form, the CDR3 reads TGTGCCAGCAAACTGCCGGGTTCCTACGAGCAGTACTTC. This gives the protein CASKLPGSYEQYF.